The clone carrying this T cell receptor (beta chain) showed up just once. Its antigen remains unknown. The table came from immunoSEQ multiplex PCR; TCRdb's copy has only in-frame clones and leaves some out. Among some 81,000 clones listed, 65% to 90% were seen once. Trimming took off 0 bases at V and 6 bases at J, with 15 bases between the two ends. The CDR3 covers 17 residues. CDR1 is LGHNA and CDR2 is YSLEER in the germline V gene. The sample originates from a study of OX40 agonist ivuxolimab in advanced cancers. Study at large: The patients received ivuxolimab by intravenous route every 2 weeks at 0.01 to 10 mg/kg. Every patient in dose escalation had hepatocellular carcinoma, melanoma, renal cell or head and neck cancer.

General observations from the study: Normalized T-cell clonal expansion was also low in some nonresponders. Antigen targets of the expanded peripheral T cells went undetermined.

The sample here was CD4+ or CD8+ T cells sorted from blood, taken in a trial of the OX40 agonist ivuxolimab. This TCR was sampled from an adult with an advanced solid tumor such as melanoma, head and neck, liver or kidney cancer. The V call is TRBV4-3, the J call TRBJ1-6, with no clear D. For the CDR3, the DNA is TGCGCCAGCAGCCAAGATACCACACACCGGGGTAATTCACCCCTCCACTTT. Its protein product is CASSQDTTHRGNSPLHF.